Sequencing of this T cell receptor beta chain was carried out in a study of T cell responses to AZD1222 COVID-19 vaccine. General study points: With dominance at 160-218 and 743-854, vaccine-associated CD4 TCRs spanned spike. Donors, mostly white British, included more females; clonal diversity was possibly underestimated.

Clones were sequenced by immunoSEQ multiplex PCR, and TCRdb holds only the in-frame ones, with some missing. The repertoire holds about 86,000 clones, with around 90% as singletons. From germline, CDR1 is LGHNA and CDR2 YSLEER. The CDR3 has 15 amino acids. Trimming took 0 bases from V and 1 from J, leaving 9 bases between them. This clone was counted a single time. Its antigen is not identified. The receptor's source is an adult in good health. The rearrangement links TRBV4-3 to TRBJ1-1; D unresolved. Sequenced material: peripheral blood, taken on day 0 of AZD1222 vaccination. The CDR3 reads CASSQDFTANTEAFF. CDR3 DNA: TGCGCCAGCAGCCAAGATTTTACGGCGAACACTGAAGCTTTCTTT.